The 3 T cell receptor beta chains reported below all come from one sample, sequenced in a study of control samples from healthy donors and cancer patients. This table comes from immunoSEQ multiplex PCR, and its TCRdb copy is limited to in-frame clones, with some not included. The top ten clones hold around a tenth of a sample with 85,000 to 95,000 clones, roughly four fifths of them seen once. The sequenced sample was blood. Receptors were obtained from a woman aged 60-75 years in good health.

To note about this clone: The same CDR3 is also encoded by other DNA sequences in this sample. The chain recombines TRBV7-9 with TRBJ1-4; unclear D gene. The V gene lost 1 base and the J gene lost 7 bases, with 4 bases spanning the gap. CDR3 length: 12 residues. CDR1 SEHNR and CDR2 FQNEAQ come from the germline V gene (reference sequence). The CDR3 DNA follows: TGTGCCAGCAGCTTAGGAGGTGAAAAACTGTTTTTT. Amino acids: CASSLGGEKLFF. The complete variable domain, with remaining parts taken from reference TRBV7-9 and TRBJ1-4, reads DTGVSQNPRHKITKRGQNVTFRCDPISEHNRLYWYRQTLGQGPEFLTYFQNEAQLEKSRLLSDRFSAERPKGSFSTLEIQRTEQGDSAMYLCASSLGGEKLFFGSGTQLSVL.

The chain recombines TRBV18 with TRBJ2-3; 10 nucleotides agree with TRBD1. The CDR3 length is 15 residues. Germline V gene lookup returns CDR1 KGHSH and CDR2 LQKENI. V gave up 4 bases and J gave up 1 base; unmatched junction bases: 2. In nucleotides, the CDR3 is TGTGCCAGCTCACGGACAGGGGGAGGCACAGATACGCAGTATTTT. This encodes CASSRTGGGTDTQYF.

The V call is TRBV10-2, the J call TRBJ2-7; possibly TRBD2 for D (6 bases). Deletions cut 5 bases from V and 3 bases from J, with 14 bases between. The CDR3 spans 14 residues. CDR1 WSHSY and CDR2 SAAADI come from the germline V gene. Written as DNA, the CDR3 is TGCGCCAGCAGTCCGGGGGTGGGAGACTACGAGCAGTACTTC. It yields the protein CASSPGVGDYEQYF.